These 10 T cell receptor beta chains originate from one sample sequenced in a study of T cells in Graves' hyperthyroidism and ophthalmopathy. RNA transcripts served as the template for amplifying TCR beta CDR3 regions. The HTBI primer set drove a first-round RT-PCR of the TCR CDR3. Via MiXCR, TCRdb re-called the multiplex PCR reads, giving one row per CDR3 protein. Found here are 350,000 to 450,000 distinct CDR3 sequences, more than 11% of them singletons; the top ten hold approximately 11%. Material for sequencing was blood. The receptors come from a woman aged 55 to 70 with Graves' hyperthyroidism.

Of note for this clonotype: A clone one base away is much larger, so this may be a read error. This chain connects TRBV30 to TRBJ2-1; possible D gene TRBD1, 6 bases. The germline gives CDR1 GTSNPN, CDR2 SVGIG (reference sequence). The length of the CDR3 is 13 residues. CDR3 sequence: CAWSRTAYNEQLF. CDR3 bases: TGTGCCTGGAGCAGGACAGCTTACAATGAGCAGCTCTTC.

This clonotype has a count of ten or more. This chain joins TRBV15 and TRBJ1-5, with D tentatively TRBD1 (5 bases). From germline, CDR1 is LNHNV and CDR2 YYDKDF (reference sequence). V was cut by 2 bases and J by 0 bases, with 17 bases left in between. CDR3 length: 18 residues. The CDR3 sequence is CATSRLPTDSLSNQPQHF. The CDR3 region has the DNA TGTGCCACCAGCAGACTTCCGACAGACAGCCTTAGCAATCAGCCCCAGCATTTT.

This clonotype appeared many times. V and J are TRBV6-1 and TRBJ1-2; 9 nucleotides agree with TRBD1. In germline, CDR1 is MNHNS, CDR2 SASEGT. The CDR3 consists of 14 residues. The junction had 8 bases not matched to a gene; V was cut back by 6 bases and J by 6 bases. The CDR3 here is CASRGTGQIHGYTF. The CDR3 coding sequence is TGTGCCAGCAGGGGGACAGGGCAGATACATGGCTACACCTTC.

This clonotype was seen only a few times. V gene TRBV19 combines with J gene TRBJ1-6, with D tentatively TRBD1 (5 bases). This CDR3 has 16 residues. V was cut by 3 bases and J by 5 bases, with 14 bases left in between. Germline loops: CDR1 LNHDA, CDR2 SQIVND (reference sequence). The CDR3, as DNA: TGTGCCAGTAGTATCCCAAGGCGGGGGAATAATTCACCCCTCCACTTT. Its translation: CASSIPRRGNNSPLHF.

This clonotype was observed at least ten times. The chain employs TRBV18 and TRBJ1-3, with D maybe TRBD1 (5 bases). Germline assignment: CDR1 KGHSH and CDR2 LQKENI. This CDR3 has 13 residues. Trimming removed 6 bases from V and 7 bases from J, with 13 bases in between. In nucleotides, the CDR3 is TGTGCCAGCTCTCACGGACGGGGGAACACCATATATTTT. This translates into CASSHGRGNTIYF.

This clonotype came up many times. CDR3 in DNA: TGTGCCAGCAGCCAGGGTGGAAACACTGAAGCTTTCTTT. Translated, it gives CASSQGGNTEAFF. This sequence joins TRBV3-1 and TRBJ1-1; no reliable D call. Germline V gives CDR1 LGHDT, CDR2 YNNKEL (reference sequence). V was shortened by 3 bases and J by 2 bases, with 7 bases between the two germline ends. This CDR3 has 13 residues.

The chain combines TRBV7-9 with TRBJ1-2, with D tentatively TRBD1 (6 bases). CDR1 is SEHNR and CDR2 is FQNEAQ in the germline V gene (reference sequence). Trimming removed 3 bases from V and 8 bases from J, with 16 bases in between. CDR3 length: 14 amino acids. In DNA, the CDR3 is TGTGCCAGCAGCTTGGAACAGACCAGGGGAGGCTACACCTTC. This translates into CASSLEQTRGGYTF.

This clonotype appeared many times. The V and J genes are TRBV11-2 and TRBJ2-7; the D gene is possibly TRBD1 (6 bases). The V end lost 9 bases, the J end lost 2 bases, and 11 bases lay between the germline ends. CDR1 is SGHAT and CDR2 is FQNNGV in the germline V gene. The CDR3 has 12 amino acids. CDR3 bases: TGTGCCAGGACAGGCGCTCCCTACGAGCAGTACTTC. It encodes CARTGAPYEQYF.

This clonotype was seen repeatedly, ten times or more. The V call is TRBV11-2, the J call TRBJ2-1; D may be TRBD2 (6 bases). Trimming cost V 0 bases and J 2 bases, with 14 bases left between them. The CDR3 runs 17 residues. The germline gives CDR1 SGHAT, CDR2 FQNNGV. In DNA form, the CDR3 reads TGTGCCAGCAGCTTAGATCTCAAGGCGGGACCCTACAATGAGCAGTTCTTC. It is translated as CASSLDLKAGPYNEQFF.

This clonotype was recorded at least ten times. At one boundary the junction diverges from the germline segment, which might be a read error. The CDR3 region has the DNA TGTGCTAGTGGCTTGGGTATCACAGATACGCAGTATTTT. Protein product: CASGLGITDTQYF. J is TRBJ2-3 and V is TRBV12-5; D remains unclear. The CDR3 consists of 13 residues. The germline V gene encodes CDR1 LGHNT and CDR2 FRNRAP. Combining the CDR3 with reference TRBV12-5 and TRBJ2-3 gives the whole variable domain DARVTQTPRHKVTEMGQEVTMRCQPILGHNTVFWYRQTMMQGLELLAYFRNRAPLDDSGMPKDRFSAEMPDATLATLKIQPSEPRDSAVYFCASGLGITDTQYFGPGTRLTVL.